Shown below are 16 T cell receptor delta chains from a single sample sequenced in a study of gamma-delta T cells after stem cell transplantation. TCRdb made new clone calls on the RT-PCR reads using CATT. The sample includes around 1,500 delta-chain clones, around 5.8% seen only once; the top ten take about three fifths. What was sequenced was gamma-delta T cells. The receptor set was obtained from a human donor. It is not recorded whose cells these are; they may come from a transplant donor.

This clone appeared a few times. Given a far larger clone just one base away, this is likely a sequencing read error. In the same sample, other DNA sequences code for this CDR3. This chain uses TRDV1 with TRDJ1; D possibly corresponds to TRDD3 (8 bases). V lost 2 bases, J lost 0 bases, and 40 bases lay in between. The CDR3 runs 25 residues. Germline lookup yields CDR1 TSWWSYY and CDR2 QGS. The CDR3 DNA is TGTGCTCTTGGGGAAGGAGGTTCCTTCCTTTCCTACCTGGGGGACCCCCCTCAGTACACCGATAAACTCATCTTT. This encodes CALGEGGSFLSYLGDPPQYTDKLIF.

Only a few counts were recorded for this clone. TCRdb's entry gives the protein of a much larger clone, which mismatches this DNA's translation at residue 20, likely from a read error; the protein reported here is translated from the DNA. The chain is built from TRDV2 and TRDJ1; 8 bases map to TRDD3. The CDR3 runs 22 residues. Germline CDR1 reads GEAIGNYY; CDR2 reads EKD. Written as DNA, the CDR3 is TGTGCCTGTGACACCGTCTCTGGGGAGATGAGGGGATACCGGACGTACACCGATAAACCCATCTTT. Encoded protein: CACDTVSGEMRGYRTYTDKPIF.

This clone is classed as medium-sized. Other DNA sequences in the same sample also yield this CDR3. V and J are TRDV1 and TRDJ1; TRDD3 matches at 13 bases. This CDR3 comprises 22 residues. V gave up 0 bases and J gave up 7 bases; unmatched junction bases: 23. Germline V gives CDR1 TSWWSYY, CDR2 QGS. The CDR3 region has the DNA TGTGCTCTTGGGGAACTAAAGCCCCTACCCATATACTGGGGGATACGTCTAGCTAAACTCATCTTT. This encodes CALGELKPLPIYWGIRLAKLIF.

This clone has just a few counts. TCRdb assigns this DNA the protein of a much larger clone, which departs from its translation at residue 6; this likely reflects a read error, and the protein shown comes from translating the DNA. The chain joins TRDV1 to TRDJ1; 9 bases align to TRDD3. The germline CDR1 and CDR2 sequences are TSWWSYY and QGS. CDR3 length: 16 residues. The J segment lost 7 bases and the V segment lost 4 bases, leaving 13 bases of the junction unmatched. The CDR3 spells CALGAQRATGGAKLIF. The CDR3 DNA follows: TGTGCTCTTGGGGCCCAGCGCGCTACTGGGGGAGCTAAACTCATCTTT.

This clone showed up just a few times. A far larger clone is only one base removed, so a read error is likely. This specimen includes other DNA sequences encoding the same CDR3. The J gene is TRDJ1, the V gene TRDV1; 11 bases fit TRDD3. This CDR3 region has 16 residues. Germline CDR1 and CDR2: TSWWSYY and QGS. The CDR3 DNA sequence: TGTGCTCTTGGCCGCTACTGGGGGATAGATACCGATAAACTCATCTTC. This translates into CALGRYWGIDTDKLIF.

Of note for this clone: This DNA translates differently at residue 17 from the TCRdb protein, which is that of a much larger clone; a read error is likely, and the protein shown is the DNA's own translation. This chain uses TRDV1 with TRDJ1; TRDD3 matches 8 bases. Germline V gives CDR1 TSWWSYY, CDR2 QGS. The CDR3 length is 19 residues. CDR3 residues: CALVGTPDWGFRYTDKPIF. CDR3 DNA sequence: TGTGCTCTTGTCGGGACCCCGGACTGGGGGTTCCGGTACACCGATAAACCCATCTTT.

Comment on this clone: A far more abundant clone sits one base away, making this likely a read error. Other nucleotide sequences from this sample produce the same CDR3. The rearrangement uses TRDV2 and TRDJ1; 9 bases match TRDD3. After removal of 3 bases from V and 1 base from J, the junction contained 5 bases not matched to a gene. Germline CDR1 is GEAIGNYY and CDR2 is EKD. The CDR3 runs to 15 residues. The CDR3, as DNA: TGTGCCTGTGACGTACTGGGGGACACCACCGATAAACTCATCTTT. Its protein product is CACDVLGDTTDKLIF.

To note about this clone: This likely traces to a read error, being one base from a far larger clone. The sample carries other DNA sequences with the same CDR3. The gene calls are TRDV1 and TRDJ1; 12 bases match TRDD3. CDR1 TSWWSYY and CDR2 QGS come from the germline V gene. Trimming at V came to 5 bases and at J to 0 bases, leaving 10 bases not matched to a gene. The CDR3 is 18 residues long. The CDR3 region is CALGPLVLGDTYTDKLIF. The CDR3 DNA is TGTGCTCTTGGGCCCTTAGTGCTGGGGGATACGTACACCGATAAACTCATCTTT.

Comments on this clone: This likely came from a read error, as a far larger clone is one base away. The sample holds other DNA sequences that translate to the same CDR3. The chain combines TRDV1 with TRDJ1; 9 bases fit TRDD3. Trimming at V came to 3 bases and at J to 0 bases, leaving 29 bases not matched to a gene. Germline V lookup: CDR1 TSWWSYY, CDR2 QGS. The CDR3 contains 24 residues. The CDR3 reads CALGEPPPPSRFYWGNTYTDKLIF. CDR3 in DNA: TGTGCTCTTGGGGAGCCCCCCCCTCCTTCCCGATTCTACTGGGGGAATACGTACACCGATAAACTCATCTTT.

With respect to this clone: TCRdb assigns this DNA the protein of a much larger clone, which departs from its translation at residue 16; this likely reflects a read error, and the protein shown comes from translating the DNA. The J gene is TRDJ1, the V gene TRDV1, with 8 bases that match TRDD3. J lost 0 bases, V lost 3 bases, and 30 bases had no gene match. The CDR3 covers 24 residues. CDR1 and CDR2 from the germline V gene are TSWWSYY and QGS. CDR3 sequence: CALGEPPPPSRFYWGYTYTDKLIF. The CDR3 DNA sequence: TGTGCTCTTGGGGAGCCTCCCCCTCCTTCCCGATTCTACTGGGGGTATACGTACACCGATAAACTCATCTTT.

This clone ranks as large. Other DNA sequences in the sample encode the same CDR3. The V and J genes are TRDV1 and TRDJ1; TRDD3 aligns across 11 bases. Germline CDR1 is TSWWSYY and CDR2 is QGS. Trimming at V came to 2 bases and at J to 2 bases, leaving 16 bases not matched to a gene. CDR3 length: 20 amino acids. The CDR3 loop is CALGEISPLGDRRGTDKLIF. CDR3 sequence (DNA): TGTGCTCTTGGGGAAATCTCCCCACTGGGGGATAGAAGGGGGACCGATAAACTCATCTTT.

As regards this clone: A far larger clone lies a single base away; this is likely a read error. The sample contains more than one DNA sequence encoding this CDR3. The DNA for the CDR3 is TGTGCTCTCGGGACGGAGGGATCTTTGACAGCACAACTCTTCTTT. As protein: CALGTEGSLTAQLFF. This sequence joins TRDV1 and TRDJ2; tentatively, D is TRDD3 (5 bases). The V and J ends lost 9 bases and 0 bases respectively, with 14 bases between them. CDR1 and CDR2 (germline): TSWWSYY, QGS. The length of the CDR3 is 15 residues.

There are a few counts of this clone. It is likely a read error: a sequence one base away is far more abundant. This sample also contains other DNA sequences that code for the same CDR3. The V call is TRDV2, the J call TRDJ1; TRDD3 agrees at 8 bases. The CDR3 loop spans 19 amino acids. J gave up 0 bases and V 3 bases, and 17 bases lay outside the gene matches. Germline CDR1 is GEAIGNYY and CDR2 is EKD. The CDR3 region is CACDPGPFWGTKYTDKLIF. For the CDR3, the DNA is TGTGCCTGTGACCCTGGTCCCTTCTGGGGGACTAAATACACCGATAAACTCATCTTT.

As for this clone: TCRdb assigns this DNA the protein of a much larger clone, which departs from its translation at residue 17; this likely reflects a read error, and the protein shown comes from translating the DNA. The chain joins TRDV2 to TRDJ3, with 7 bases that match TRDD3. This CDR3 has 22 residues. The V gene's germline CDR1 is GEAIGNYY and CDR2 EKD. As DNA, the CDR3 is TGTGCCTGTGACACCGGTTTGGGTCCCCACTGGGGAAGCTCCTGGGACGCCCGACAGATGTTTTTC. This sequence encodes CACDTGLGPHWGSSWDARQMFF.

This chain connects TRDV2 to TRDJ1; 8 bases align to TRDD3. V lost 0 bases, J lost 0 bases, and 8 bases stayed unmatched. This CDR3 comprises 17 residues. Germline V lookup: CDR1 GEAIGNYY, CDR2 EKD. The DNA of the CDR3 is TGTGCCTGTGACACCCTTACTGGGGGTTCGTACACCGATAAACTCATCTTT. Protein sequence: CACDTLTGGSYTDKLIF.

The chain couples TRDV2 to TRDJ1; 13 nucleotides align to TRDD3. Germline CDR1 reads GEAIGNYY; CDR2 reads EKD. The CDR3 spans 20 residues. The ends lost 0 bases at V and 1 base at J; junction bases unmatched: 13. CDR3 nucleotide sequence: TGTGCCTGTGACACCGTGGCCACTGGGGGATACGCAAGGGGCACCGATAAACTCATCTTT. It codes for CACDTVATGGYARGTDKLIF.